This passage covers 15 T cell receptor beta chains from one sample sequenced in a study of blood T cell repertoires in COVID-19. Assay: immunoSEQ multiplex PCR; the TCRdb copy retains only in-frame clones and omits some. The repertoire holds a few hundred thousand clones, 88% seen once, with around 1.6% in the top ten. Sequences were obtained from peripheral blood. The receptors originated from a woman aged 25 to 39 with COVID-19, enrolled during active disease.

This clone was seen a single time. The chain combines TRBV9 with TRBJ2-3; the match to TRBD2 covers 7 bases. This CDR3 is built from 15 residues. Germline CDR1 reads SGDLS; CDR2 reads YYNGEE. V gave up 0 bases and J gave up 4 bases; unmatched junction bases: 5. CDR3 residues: CASSVAGGVADTQYF. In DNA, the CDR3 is TGTGCCAGCAGCGTAGCTGGGGGGGTGGCAGATACGCAGTATTTT. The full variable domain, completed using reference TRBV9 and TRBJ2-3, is DSGVTQTPKHLITATGQRVTLRCSPRSGDLSVYWYQQSLDQGLQFLIQYYNGEERAKGNILERFSAQQFPDLHSELNLSSLELGDSALYFCASSVAGGVADTQYFGPGTRLTVL.

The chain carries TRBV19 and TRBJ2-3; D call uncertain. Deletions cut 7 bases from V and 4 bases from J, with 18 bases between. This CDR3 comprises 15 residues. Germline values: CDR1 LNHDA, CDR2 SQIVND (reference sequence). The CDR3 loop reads CASTPTLSPSDTQYF. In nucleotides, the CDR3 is TGTGCCAGTACCCCGACACTTTCCCCTTCAGATACGCAGTATTTT. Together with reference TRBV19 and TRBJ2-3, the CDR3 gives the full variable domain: DGGITQSPKYLFRKEGQNVTLSCEQNLNHDAMYWYRQDPGQGLRLIYYSQIVNDFQKGDIAEGYSVSREKKESFPLTVTSAQKNPTAFYLCASTPTLSPSDTQYFGPGTRLTVL.

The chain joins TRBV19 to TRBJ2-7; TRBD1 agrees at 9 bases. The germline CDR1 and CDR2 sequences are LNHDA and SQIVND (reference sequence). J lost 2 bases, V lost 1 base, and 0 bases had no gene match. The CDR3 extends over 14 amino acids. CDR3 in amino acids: CASSIGDRAYEQYF. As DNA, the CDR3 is TGTGCCAGTAGTATAGGGGACAGGGCCTACGAGCAGTACTTC. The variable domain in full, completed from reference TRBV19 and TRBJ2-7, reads DGGITQSPKYLFRKEGQNVTLSCEQNLNHDAMYWYRQDPGQGLRLIYYSQIVNDFQKGDIAEGYSVSREKKESFPLTVTSAQKNPTAFYLCASSIGDRAYEQYFGPGTRLTVT.

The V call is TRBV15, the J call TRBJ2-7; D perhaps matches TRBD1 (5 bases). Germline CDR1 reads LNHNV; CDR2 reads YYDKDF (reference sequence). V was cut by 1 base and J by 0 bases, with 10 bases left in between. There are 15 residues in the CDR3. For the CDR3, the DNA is TGTGCCACCAGCAGAGGGACACTATACTCCTACGAGCAGTACTTC. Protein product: CATSRGTLYSYEQYF.

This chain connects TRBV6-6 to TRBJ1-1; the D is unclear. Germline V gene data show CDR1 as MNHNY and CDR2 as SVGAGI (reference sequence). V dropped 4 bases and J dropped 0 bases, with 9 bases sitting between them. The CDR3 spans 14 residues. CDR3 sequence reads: CASSSQNMNTEAFF. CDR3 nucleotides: TGTGCCAGCAGTTCACAGAATATGAACACTGAAGCTTTCTTT.

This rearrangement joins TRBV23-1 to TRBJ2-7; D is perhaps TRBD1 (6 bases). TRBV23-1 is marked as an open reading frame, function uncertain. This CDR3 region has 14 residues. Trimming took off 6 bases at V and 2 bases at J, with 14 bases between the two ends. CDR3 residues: CASSRGREAYEQYV. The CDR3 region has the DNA TGCGCCAGCAGCAGGGGAAGGGAAGCCTACGAGCAGTACGTC.

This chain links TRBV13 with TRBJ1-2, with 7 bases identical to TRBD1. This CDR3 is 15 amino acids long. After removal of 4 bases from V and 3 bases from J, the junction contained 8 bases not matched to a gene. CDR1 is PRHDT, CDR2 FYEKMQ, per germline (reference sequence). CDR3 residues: CASSSRGGGDYGYTF. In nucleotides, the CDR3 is TGTGCCAGCAGCTCACGCGGAGGGGGCGACTATGGCTACACCTTC.

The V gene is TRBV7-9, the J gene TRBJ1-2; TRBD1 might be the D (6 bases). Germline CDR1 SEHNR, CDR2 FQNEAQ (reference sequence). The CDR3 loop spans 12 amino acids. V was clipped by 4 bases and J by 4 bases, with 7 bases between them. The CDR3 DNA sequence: TGTGCCAGCAGCTCGGACAGCTATGGCTACACCTTC. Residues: CASSSDSYGYTF.

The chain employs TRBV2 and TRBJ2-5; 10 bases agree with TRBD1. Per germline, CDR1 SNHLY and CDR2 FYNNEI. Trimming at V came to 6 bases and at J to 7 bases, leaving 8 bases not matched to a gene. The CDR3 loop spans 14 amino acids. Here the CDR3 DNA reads TGTGCCAGCAGACCCGGGACAGGGGAGGGGACCCAGTACTTC. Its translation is CASRPGTGEGTQYF.

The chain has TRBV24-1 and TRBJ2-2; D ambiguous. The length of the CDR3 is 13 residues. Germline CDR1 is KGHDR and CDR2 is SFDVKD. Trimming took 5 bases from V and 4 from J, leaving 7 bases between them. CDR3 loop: CATSAQTTGELFF. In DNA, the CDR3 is TGTGCCACCAGTGCACAGACCACCGGGGAGCTGTTTTTT.

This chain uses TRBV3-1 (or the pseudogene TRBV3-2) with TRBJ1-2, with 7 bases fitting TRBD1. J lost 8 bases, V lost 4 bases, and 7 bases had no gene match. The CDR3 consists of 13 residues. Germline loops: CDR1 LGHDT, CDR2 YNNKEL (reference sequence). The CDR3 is CASSLEGARGYTF. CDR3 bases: TGTGCCAGCAGCCTAGAGGGGGCGCGGGGCTACACCTTC.

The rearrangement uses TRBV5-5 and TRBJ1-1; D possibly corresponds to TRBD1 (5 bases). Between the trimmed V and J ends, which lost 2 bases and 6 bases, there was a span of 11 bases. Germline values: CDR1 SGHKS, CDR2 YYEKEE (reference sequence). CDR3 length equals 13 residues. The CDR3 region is CASSFGGIAEAFF. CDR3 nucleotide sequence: TGTGCCAGCAGCTTTGGGGGGATCGCTGAAGCTTTCTTT.

The CDR3 loop is CAISPAGRDGEKLFF. CDR3 in DNA: TGTGCCATCTCCCCCGCGGGTAGAGACGGGGAAAAACTGTTTTTT. The J gene is TRBJ1-4, the V gene TRBV2; unclear D gene. This CDR3 region has 15 residues. Deletions cut 10 bases from V and 8 bases from J, with 23 bases between. The germline CDR1 and CDR2 sequences are SNHLY and FYNNEI.

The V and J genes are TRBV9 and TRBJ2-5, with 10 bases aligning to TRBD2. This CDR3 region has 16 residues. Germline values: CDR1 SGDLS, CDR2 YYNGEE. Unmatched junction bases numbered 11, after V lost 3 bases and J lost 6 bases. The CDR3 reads CASSDGGTSEMKTQYF. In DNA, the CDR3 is TGTGCCAGCAGCGATGGGGGGACTAGCGAGATGAAGACCCAGTACTTC.

CDR3: CASVGGVYEQYF. The CDR3 coding sequence is TGTGCCAGCGTTGGAGGGGTCTACGAGCAGTACTTC. The V and J genes are TRBV7-2 and TRBJ2-7; tentatively, D is TRBD2 (6 bases). Germline lookup yields CDR1 SGHTA and CDR2 FQGNSA. Trimming removed 8 bases from V and 3 bases from J, with 11 bases in between. The CDR3 has 12 residues.